This is a list of T cell receptor beta chains from one sample in a study of technical replicates of blood from several donors. The method was immunoSEQ multiplex PCR; TCRdb's version includes in-frame clones alone and lacks a portion of them. The sample records 85,000 to 100,000 clones, about 95% being singletons. The sequenced material came from T cells isolated from PBMCs. These TCRs come from a human donor in good health. CDR3s include the opening cysteine and the closing phenylalanine or tryptophan. D genes are given only for firm matches. Clone sizes are given selectively: once, few, many, or a class where the clone is expanded.

d_call clone_size j_call v_call cdr3_aa cdr3_nt
TRBD1 . TRBJ2-7 TRBV28 CASSLLKGAEQYF TGTGCCAGCAGTTTACTTAAGGGGGCCGAGCAGTACTTC
TRBD1 . TRBJ1-4 TRBV5-1 CASSLLSGTGNEKLFF TGCGCCAGCAGCCTGCTTTCCGGGACAGGGAATGAAAAACTGTTTTTT
TRBD1 . TRBJ1-1 TRBV6-4 CASSLLRTDRGWNTEAFF TGTGCCAGCAGTCTACTTCGGACGGACAGGGGTTGGAACACTGAAGCTTTCTTT
TRBD1 . TRBJ1-5 TRBV27 CASSRQGTQPQHF TGTGCCAGCAGCCGACAGGGGACTCAGCCCCAGCATTTT
. . TRBJ2-7 TRBV7-8 CASSAPGLNTYEQYF TGTGCCAGCAGTGCTCCGGGACTGAACACCTACGAGCAGTACTTC
. . TRBJ1-5 TRBV5-8 CASSSGVFSNQPQHF TGTGCCAGCAGCTCAGGGGTCTTTAGCAATCAGCCCCAGCATTTT
. once TRBJ1-1 TRBV7-3 CASSAGRTTEAFF TGTGCCAGCAGCGCGGGACGAACAACTGAAGCTTTCTTT
TRBD2 . TRBJ2-2 TRBV6-5 CASSRTSGGIGELFF TGTGCCAGCAGTCGGACTAGCGGGGGGATCGGGGAGCTGTTTTTT
TRBD2 . TRBJ2-7 TRBV28 CASSLGGRREGYEQYF TGTGCCAGCAGTTTAGGGGGGCGGCGGGAGGGGTACGAGCAGTACTTC
. . TRBJ2-5 TRBV5-1 CASSSSLYQETQYF TGCGCCAGCAGCTCCTCCCTGTACCAAGAGACCCAGTACTTC
TRBD2 . TRBJ2-3 TRBV7-6 CASSFSSGGPPTDTQYF TGTGCCAGCAGCTTTTCTTCGGGAGGGCCCCCCACAGATACGCAGTATTTT
TRBD1 . TRBJ2-3 TRBV2 CASSPGQVWSFF TGTGCCAGCAGTCCGGGACAGGTCTGGTCCTTTTTT
TRBD2 few TRBJ2-1 TRBV28 CASVKGLAKNEQFF TGTGCCAGCGTAAAAGGACTAGCGAAAAATGAGCAGTTCTTC
. once TRBJ2-7 TRBV6-5 CASSYEGEAYEQYF TGTGCCAGCAGTTACGAGGGAGAAGCATACGAGCAGTACTTC
. . TRBJ1-4 TRBV21-1 CASRTRGATNEKLFF TGTGCCAGCCGCACGCGAGGTGCAACTAATGAAAAACTGTTTTTT
TRBD1 . TRBJ2-7 TRBV5-1 CASSLHAPNRDRWRYEQYF TGCGCCAGCAGCCTCCACGCACCGAACCGGGACAGGTGGAGATACGAGCAGTACTTC
TRBD1 . TRBJ1-2 TRBV9 CASSVADRAGSGYTF TGTGCCAGCAGCGTAGCTGACAGGGCCGGTAGTGGCTACACCTTC
TRBD1 . TRBJ2-7 TRBV6-5 CASSGDRDSPYEQYF TGTGCCAGCAGTGGGGACAGGGACTCACCCTACGAGCAGTACTTC
. . TRBJ2-5 TRBV5-4 CASSLGGGEKTQYF TGTGCCAGCAGCTTGGGTGGCGGGGAGAAGACCCAGTACTTC
TRBD1 . TRBJ2-3 TRBV10-3 CAISPGTGTDTQYF TGTGCCATCAGCCCTGGGACAGGCACAGATACGCAGTATTTT
TRBD2 . TRBJ2-2 TRBV7-3 CASSLSGGAQELFF TGTGCCAGCAGCCTTAGCGGGGGGGCCCAGGAGCTGTTTTTT
. . TRBJ2-3 TRBV7-6 CASTSAWASGTDTQYF TGTGCCAGCACCTCGGCCTGGGCTAGCGGCACAGATACGCAGTATTTT
. . TRBJ2-5 TRBV19 CASSIVGRVARETQYF TGTGCCAGTAGTATAGTAGGTAGGGTAGCGAGAGAGACCCAGTACTTC
TRBD2 . TRBJ2-1 TRBV7-6 CASSLRWTSGYNEQFF TGTGCCAGCAGCTTAAGATGGACTAGCGGCTACAATGAGCAGTTCTTC
TRBD1 . TRBJ1-1 TRBV25-1 CASSITGATEAFF TGTGCCAGCAGTATTACAGGGGCCACTGAAGCTTTCTTT
. . TRBJ2-5 TRBV21-1 CASSKAAGEPRETQYF TGTGCCAGCAGCAAAGCGGCGGGGGAGCCCCGGGAGACCCAGTACTTC
TRBD1 . TRBJ2-4 TRBV4-1 CASSQQGDRRDIQYF TGCGCCAGCAGCCAACAAGGGGACAGGAGAGACATTCAGTACTTC
TRBD2 once TRBJ2-3 TRBV4-2 CASSQEEVAGGSGTQYF TGTGCCAGCAGCCAAGAAGAAGTCGCGGGAGGATCCGGTACGCAGTATTTT
. . TRBJ2-5 TRBV7-9 CASSFGVGEQTEETQYF TGTGCCAGCAGCTTCGGGGTGGGTGAGCAAACTGAAGAGACCCAGTACTTC
TRBD2 . TRBJ2-1 TRBV19 CATENLAGVGTEQFF TGTGCCACCGAAAACCTAGCGGGAGTAGGGACTGAGCAGTTCTTC
. . TRBJ1-5 TRBV19 CASSPTANSNQPQHF TGTGCCAGTAGCCCGACAGCAAATAGCAATCAGCCCCAGCATTTT
. . TRBJ1-1 TRBV30 CAWSVQFGTSMGMNTEAFF TGTGCCTGGAGTGTACAGTTCGGCACCTCGATGGGTATGAACACTGAAGCTTTCTTT
TRBD1 . TRBJ2-6 TRBV4-2 CASSQGIGGLANVLTF TGTGCCAGCAGCCAAGGGATAGGGGGCTTGGCCAACGTCCTGACTTTC
. . TRBJ2-5 TRBV5-1 CASSLGGEETQYF TGCGCCAGCAGCTTGGGCGGGGAAGAGACCCAGTACTTC
TRBD2 . TRBJ2-1 TRBV15 CATSRASGNYNEQFF TGTGCCACCAGCAGAGCTAGCGGGAACTACAATGAGCAGTTCTTC
. . TRBJ1-3 TRBV19 CASSPPGKSGNTIYF TGTGCCAGTAGCCCTCCAGGGAAATCCGGAAACACCATATATTTT
TRBD1 . TRBJ1-1 TRBV4-1 CASSQVLGQTNTEAFF TGCGCCAGCAGCCAAGTTCTGGGACAGACGAACACTGAAGCTTTCTTT
TRBD2 . TRBJ2-3 TRBV2 CASRGLLASSTDTQYF TGTGCCAGCAGGGGGTTACTAGCGTCTAGCACAGATACGCAGTATTTT
. . TRBJ1-1 TRBV7-9 CASSSFEGGTEAFF TGTGCCAGCAGCTCGTTTGAGGGTGGGACTGAAGCTTTCTTT
TRBD2 . TRBJ2-1 TRBV5-1 CASSWGPLAGGGNEQFF TGCGCCAGCAGCTGGGGCCCCTTAGCGGGGGGGGGCAATGAGCAGTTCTTC
. . TRBJ2-7 TRBV2 CASSKDSYEQYF TGTGCCAGCAGCAAGGACAGCTACGAGCAGTACTTC
TRBD1 . TRBJ2-7 TRBV4-1 CASSQASGGSYEQYF TGCGCCAGCAGCCAAGCTTCAGGGGGCTCCTACGAGCAGTACTTC
TRBD1 . TRBJ2-3 TRBV28 CASRTGGPGTDTQYF TGTGCCAGCAGGACAGGGGGCCCGGGCACAGATACGCAGTATTTT
. . TRBJ2-7 TRBV28 CASSFPLTGSTGEQYF TGTGCCAGCAGTTTCCCCTTAACGGGAAGTACGGGCGAGCAGTACTTC
. . TRBJ1-2 TRBV6-1 CASSELHDKYGYTF TGTGCCAGCAGTGAATTACATGACAAGTATGGCTACACCTTC
. . TRBJ1-6 TRBV4-1 CASSQGEGWPLHF TGCGCCAGCAGCCAAGGGGAGGGGTGGCCCCTCCACTTT
. . TRBJ1-5 TRBV28 CASSLRRGQPQHF TGTGCCAGCAGTTTAAGAAGGGGGCAGCCCCAGCATTTT
TRBD1 . TRBJ1-1 TRBV28 CASERGRDTEAFF TGTGCCAGTGAAAGGGGGCGGGACACTGAAGCTTTCTTT
. once TRBJ1-3 TRBV5-6 CASSWSQGTSGNTIYF TGTGCCAGCAGCTGGTCCCAGGGGACCTCTGGAAACACCATATATTTT
. . TRBJ2-7 TRBV15 CATSREVLYEQYF TGTGCCACCAGCAGAGAGGTCCTATACGAGCAGTACTTC
TRBD1 . TRBJ1-3 TRBV19 CASRQGAAGNTIYF TGTGCCAGTCGACAGGGGGCCGCTGGAAACACCATATATTTT
TRBD1 . TRBJ2-1 TRBV11-2 CASSLDKGAGNEQFF TGTGCCAGCAGCTTAGATAAGGGGGCCGGGAATGAGCAGTTCTTC
. once TRBJ1-2 TRBV27 CASRRREGYGYTF TGTGCCAGCCGGCGGAGAGAGGGCTATGGCTACACCTTC